This note documents a single TCR beta chain sequence. TCRdb independently ran MiXCR on the 5' RACE reads; one entry per CDR3 protein. The sample holds tens of thousands of distinct CDR3 sequences, under 30% seen once. This CDR3 contains 15 residues. V lost 2 bases, J lost 7 bases, and 9 bases stayed unmatched. CDR1 and CDR2 (germline): SGHRS, YFSETQ. The sample comes from a study of CD8 T cells in ankylosing spondylitis. The rearrangement joins TRBV5-1 to TRBJ2-1; 7 nucleotides line up with TRBD2. The sequenced material came from blood, either unsorted or a sorted T cell fraction (not recorded which). The origin of this receptor is a male donor with ankylosing spondylitis or in good health (not recorded which). The CDR3: CASSFFAGVGNEQFF. As DNA, the CDR3 is TGCGCCAGCAGCTTTTTCGCGGGAGTGGGGAATGAGCAGTTCTTC. The complete variable domain, with remaining parts taken from reference TRBV5-1 and TRBJ2-1, reads KAGVTQTPRYLIKTRGQQVTLSCSPISGHRSVSWYQQTPGQGLQFLFEYFSETQRNKGNFPGRFSGRQFSNSRSEMNVSTLELGDSALYLCASSFFAGVGNEQFFGPGTRLTVL.